One and the same sample provided the 15 T cell receptor beta chains below, sequenced in a study of identical twins. Each CDR3 protein gets one entry after TCRdb re-called the 5' RACE reads with MiXCR. The sample has around 530,000 distinct CDR3 sequences, approximately 14% seen once. The same specimen was also included in a second study, on yellow fever vaccine responses in identical twins.

The sequenced sample was CD4+ T cells sorted from blood. The receptors come from a woman younger than 35 in good health.

The rearrangement joins TRBV29-1 to TRBJ2-1, with TRBD1 as a possible D gene (7 bases). Germline V lookup: CDR1 SQVTM, CDR2 ANQGSEA. The V and J ends lost 1 base and 7 bases respectively, with 20 bases between them. This CDR3 is 16 amino acids long. In nucleotides, the CDR3 is TGCAGCGTTGAAGCAGGGGGGAAGCGCAATTTTAATGAGCAGTTCTTC. As protein: CSVEAGGKRNFNEQFF.

In this sample, this clonotype turned up many times. This chain joins TRBV12-3 or TRBV12-4 and TRBJ1-1, with 9 nucleotides matching TRBD1. The CDR3 covers 15 residues. J was trimmed by 4 bases and V by 7 bases; bases with no gene match: 10. The CDR3 loop is CASTTTGGVGTEAFF. For the CDR3, the DNA is TGTGCCAGCACCACCACAGGGGGCGTTGGCACTGAAGCTTTCTTT.

In DNA, the CDR3 is TGTGCCAGCAGCTCCCGGGACAGGGAAAAAGAGACCCAGTACTTC. Translated: CASSSRDREKETQYF. This chain joins TRBV7-9 and TRBJ2-5, with 9 bases matching TRBD1. CDR1 and CDR2 from the germline V gene are SEHNR and FQNEAQ (reference sequence). The CDR3 sequence is 15 residues long. Germline trimming cut 4 bases from V and 3 bases from J; bases unmatched to any gene: 6.

This rearrangement joins TRBV28 to TRBJ2-3, with a tentative D call TRBD2 (5 bases). CDR1 is MDHEN, CDR2 SYDVKM, per germline. The CDR3 length is 13 residues. Trimming took 3 bases from V and 10 from J, leaving 14 bases between them. The CDR3 reads CASSFPRDLAQYF. Written as DNA, the CDR3 is TGTGCCAGCAGTTTCCCCCGGGATCTGGCGCAGTATTTT. The whole variable domain, remainder taken from reference TRBV28 and TRBJ2-3, is DVKVTQSSRYLVKRTGEKVFLECVQDMDHENMFWYRQDPGLGLRLIYFSYDVKMKEKGDIPEGYSVSREKKERFSLILESASTNQTSMYLCASSFPRDLAQYFGPGTRLTVL.

In its sample, this clonotype was seen a few times. The J gene is TRBJ2-1, the V gene TRBV29-1, with 12 bases matching TRBD2. Germline assignment: CDR1 SQVTM and CDR2 ANQGSEA. The CDR3 length is 15 residues. Trimming at V came to 7 bases and at J to 4 bases, leaving 8 bases not matched to a gene. The CDR3 DNA reads TGCAGCGCCCGCCCTGGACTAGCGGGGTACAATGAGCAGTTCTTC. Translated, it gives CSARPGLAGYNEQFF.

V usage is TRBV6-1 and J usage is TRBJ1-5; D is possibly TRBD1 (6 bases). The ends were cut back, 5 bases at V and 2 bases at J, with 13 bases in the middle. The CDR3 totals 15 residues. Germline V lookup: CDR1 MNHNS, CDR2 SASEGT. The DNA of the CDR3 is TGTGCCAGCAGTCCCACGGGGGCAGGCAATCAGCCCCAGCATTTT. Translating gives CASSPTGAGNQPQHF.

This clonotype was seen a handful of times. The chain recombines TRBV3-1 with TRBJ2-1, with 7 nucleotides matching TRBD2. Germline-derived CDR1 and CDR2 are LGHDT and YNNKEL (reference sequence). The junction had 3 bases not matched to a gene; V was cut back by 0 bases and J by 4 bases. CDR3 size: 15 residues. The CDR3 bases are TGTGCCAGCAGCCAAGAGGGGGGGGAATACAATGAGCAGTTCTTC. Its translation is CASSQEGGEYNEQFF.

The chain joins TRBV5-1 to TRBJ1-2; D is possibly TRBD1 (6 bases). CDR3 size: 14 residues. Between the trimmed V and J ends, which lost 4 bases and 4 bases, there was a span of 14 bases. Germline CDR1 is SGHRS and CDR2 is YFSETQ. CDR3 in amino acids: CASSQDRARYGYTF. DNA for the CDR3: TGCGCCAGCAGCCAGGACAGAGCCCGCTATGGCTACACCTTC. The full variable domain, its missing parts supplied by reference TRBV5-1 and TRBJ1-2, is KAGVTQTPRYLIKTRGQQVTLSCSPISGHRSVSWYQQTPGQGLQFLFEYFSETQRNKGNFPGRFSGRQFSNSRSEMNVSTLELGDSALYLCASSQDRARYGYTFGSGTRLTVV.

In its sample, this clonotype was seen many times. CDR3 nucleotide sequence: TGTGCCAGCAGCTTAGAGGGACAGGGGAATTCACCCCTCCACTTT. Protein product: CASSLEGQGNSPLHF. The chain couples TRBV7-6 to TRBJ1-6, with 10 bases matching TRBD1. The CDR3 extends over 15 amino acids. Germline V CDR1 and CDR2: SGHVS, FNYEAQ. J gave up 7 bases and V 1 base, and 1 base lay outside the gene matches. The whole variable domain, filled in from reference TRBV7-6 and TRBJ1-6, reads GAGVSQSPRYKVTKRGQDVALRCDPISGHVSLYWYRQALGQGPEFLTYFNYEAQQDKSGLPNDRFSAERPEGSISTLTIQRTEQRDSAMYRCASSLEGQGNSPLHFGNGTRLTVT.

This clonotype was counted between two and nine times. The chain combines TRBV5-1 with TRBJ2-3, with 11 nucleotides matching TRBD2. J was trimmed by 0 bases and V by 5 bases; bases with no gene match: 5. CDR1 and CDR2 from the germline V gene are SGHRS and YFSETQ. This CDR3 is built from 16 residues. The CDR3 region has the DNA TGCGCCAGCAGAAGGACTAGCGGGCCTAGCACAGATACGCAGTATTTT. Translated: CASRRTSGPSTDTQYF.

The sample holds many counts of this clonotype. The rearrangement links TRBV12-3 or TRBV12-4 to TRBJ1-4; D not resolved. The CDR3 loop spans 14 amino acids. The V and J ends lost 2 bases and 4 bases respectively, with 8 bases between them. DNA of the CDR3: TGTGCCAGCAGTTTACGGCAGAATAATGAAAAACTGTTTTTT. This codes for CASSLRQNNEKLFF.

This clonotype has more than one count but fewer than ten. This chain connects TRBV6-5 to TRBJ2-2; tentatively, D is TRBD1 (6 bases). V was clipped by 6 bases and J by 6 bases, with 8 bases between them. CDR3 size: 12 residues. Germline V CDR1 and CDR2: MNHEY, SVGAGI. CDR3 DNA: TGTGCCAGCAGAAAGGGGGCCGGGGAGCTGTTTTTT. It specifies CASRKGAGELFF.

The V gene is TRBV11-2, the J gene TRBJ1-1; 12 nucleotides match TRBD1. The CDR3 sequence is 17 residues long. Trimming took 5 bases from V and 3 from J; bases not matched to a gene: 10. The germline gives CDR1 SGHAT, CDR2 FQNNGV. CDR3 loop: CASSPGGTGGAYTEAFF. The CDR3 nucleotides read TGTGCCAGCAGCCCAGGGGGGACAGGGGGCGCTTACACTGAAGCTTTCTTT.

This clonotype came up a few times. V gene TRBV4-1 combines with J gene TRBJ2-3; TRBD1 matches at 7 bases. The CDR3 has 14 residues. Germline CDR1 is MGHRA and CDR2 is YSYEKL. Trimming removed 5 bases from V and 5 bases from J; junction bases left unmatched: 7. CDR3 sequence reads: CASSWRQGEDTQYF. CDR3 bases: TGCGCCAGCAGCTGGCGCCAGGGGGAAGATACGCAGTATTTT.

This clonotype was seen more than once but under ten times. The V gene is TRBV10-3, the J gene TRBJ2-1; no clear D gene. Trimming took off 3 bases at V and 4 bases at J, with 7 bases between the two ends. CDR1 and CDR2 (germline): ENHRY, SYGVKD. The CDR3 extends over 13 amino acids. The CDR3 region has the DNA TGTGCCATCAGTGATAATGTTTACAATGAGCAGTTCTTC. It yields the protein CAISDNVYNEQFF.